This TCR beta chain appears in the sequencing data of a study of blood T cell repertoires in COVID-19. Overall study: Sources were T cells, B-cell-depleted T cells, or PBMCs; the material itself was cDNA or gDNA.

The V gene lost 1 base and the J gene lost 5 bases, with 17 bases spanning the gap. The CDR3 contains 16 residues. Germline V gene sequence: CDR1 LNHDA, CDR2 SQIVND (reference sequence). The table came from immunoSEQ multiplex PCR; TCRdb's copy has only in-frame clones and leaves some out. The sample includes some 100,000 clones, 65% to 80% seen only once; the top ten take around 6.6%. This clone was detected only once. The sequenced material came from peripheral blood. This clonotype was sampled from a man aged 65-85 years with acute or convalescent COVID-19. The chain uses TRBV19 and TRBJ1-2; D call uncertain. The CDR3 coding sequence is TGTGCCAGTAGTATAGCTCACGCCGGGGTTGAGTATGGCTACACCTTC. Its translation is CASSIAHAGVEYGYTF.